This entry lists 29 T cell receptor beta chains sequenced from one sample in a study of T cell responses to AZD1222 COVID-19 vaccine (dated by TCRdb to the early 2020s). Receptors were amplified or captured by the immunoSEQ multiplex PCR assay. TCRdb provides this immuneACCESS table in a form limited to in-frame rearrangements. Some clones are lacking; in checked studies, under half of them reflect an unresolved V gene, and why the rest are absent is not known. This sample gives 95,000 to 150,000 clones in total; 92% of them show up just once. Together, the top ten hold more than 13% of the sample. The time point tag for this specimen amounts to: baseline before first vaccination. The sample in question was peripheral blood, obtained on day 0 of AZD1222 vaccination. Every receptor here comes from an adult in good health.

Details on this clone: The junction differs from germline at one of its ends, possibly a read error. The chain couples TRBV7-2 to TRBJ2-5, with 8 nucleotides matching TRBD2. Germline assignment: CDR1 SGHTA and CDR2 FQGNSA. CDR3 size: 15 residues. The CDR3 DNA reads TGTGCCAGCAGCGTAGCGGGGACCGACTCAGGGACCCAGTACTTC. Translation gives CASSVAGTDSGTQYF.

V usage is TRBV11-2 and J usage is TRBJ1-1, with D uncertain. V was pared by 1 base and J by 4 bases, with 10 bases between. The CDR3 contains 14 residues. Germline V gives CDR1 SGHAT, CDR2 FQNNGV. The CDR3 loop reads CASSLARTSTEAFF. The CDR3 region has the DNA TGTGCCAGCAGCTTAGCCAGGACGAGCACTGAAGCTTTCTTT. The full variable domain, rest sourced from reference TRBV11-2 and TRBJ1-1, is EAGVAQSPRYKIIEKRQSVAFWCNPISGHATLYWYQQILGQGPKLLIQFQNNGVVDDSQLPKDRFSAERLKGVDSTLKIQPAKLEDSAVYLCASSLARTSTEAFFGQGTRLTVV.

The chain is built from TRBV2 and TRBJ2-3; TRBD1 matches 7 bases. Germline V CDR1 and CDR2: SNHLY, FYNNEI. V shed 8 bases, J shed 3 bases, and the junction held 5 bases outside the gene matches. The CDR3 length is 13 residues. The CDR3 loop is CASGKQGTDTQYF. CDR3 in DNA: TGTGCCAGCGGTAAACAGGGGACAGATACGCAGTATTTT.

In its sample, this clone ranks as medium-sized. This chain uses TRBV3-1 (or the pseudogene TRBV3-2) with TRBJ2-5, with 15 bases identical to TRBD2. V trimming: 3 bases; J trimming: 4 bases; junction bases outside the gene matches: 12. This CDR3 has 19 residues. Germline CDR1 LGHDT, CDR2 YNNKEL (reference sequence). In DNA form, the CDR3 reads TGTGCCAGCAGCCAGGGCGGACTAGCGGGAGGGCCGGAGGTAGAGACCCAGTACTTC. Translation gives CASSQGGLAGGPEVETQYF.

The V and J genes are TRBV25-1 and TRBJ1-1, with 8 bases fitting TRBD1. In germline, CDR1 is MGHDK, CDR2 SYGVNS. This CDR3 comprises 15 residues. With 1 base clipped from V and 3 bases from J, the junction kept 4 bases outside the gene matches. The chain's CDR3 is CASSESGQGHTEAFF. For the CDR3, the DNA is TGTGCCAGCAGTGAATCAGGACAGGGACACACTGAAGCTTTCTTT.

This clone occurred a few times. V gene TRBV3-1 (or the pseudogene TRBV3-2) combines with J gene TRBJ2-7; the match to TRBD1 covers 8 bases. CDR1 is LGHDT and CDR2 is YNNKEL in the germline V gene (reference sequence). The CDR3 sequence is 14 residues long. The V and J ends lost 6 bases and 1 base, in that order; junction bases with no gene match: 5. CDR3 amino acids: CASRGQGYSYEQYF. The CDR3, as DNA: TGTGCCAGCAGAGGACAGGGTTATTCCTACGAGCAGTACTTC.

Note on this clone: Other DNA sequences from this sample encode an identical CDR3 as well. The chain is built from TRBV11-2 and TRBJ2-2; TRBD1 matches at 8 bases. V lost 1 base and J lost 6; bases outside the gene matches: 4. Germline assignment: CDR1 SGHAT and CDR2 FQNNGV. This CDR3 region has 15 residues. CDR3 amino acids: CASSLVSQGAGELFF. DNA for the CDR3: TGTGCCAGCAGCTTAGTCTCACAGGGGGCCGGGGAGCTGTTTTTT.

The chain links TRBV6-1 to TRBJ2-7, with 10 positions matching TRBD1. Germline-derived CDR1 and CDR2 are MNHNS and SASEGT. V lost 2 bases to trimming and J lost 6 bases; unmatched junction nucleotides: 7. The CDR3 consists of 15 residues. The CDR3 loop reads CASSEPGQGFGEQYF. As DNA, the CDR3 is TGTGCCAGCAGTGAACCGGGACAGGGGTTTGGCGAGCAGTACTTC.

This clone was counted many times. The CDR3 DNA follows: TGTGCCAGCAGTCCACTGGGGGGCCTGAGCCTACTGTTAAACTATGGCTACACCTTC. Translation: CASSPLGGLSLLLNYGYTF. The V and J genes are TRBV6-6 and TRBJ1-2; TRBD1 is a possible D gene (6 bases). Per the germline V gene, CDR1 is MNHNY and CDR2 is SVGAGI (reference sequence). The ends were cut back, 5 bases at V and 2 bases at J, with 27 bases in the middle. The CDR3 is made up of 19 amino acids.

This chain uses TRBV6-2 or TRBV6-3 with TRBJ2-4, with 11 nucleotides matching TRBD2. Germline values: CDR1 MNHEY, CDR2 SVGEGT. The CDR3 totals 16 residues. Trimming removed 4 bases from V and 6 bases from J; junction bases left unmatched: 8. The CDR3 DNA reads as TGTGCCAGCAGTTTTTTGGGGGGGACTAGCGGAAACATTCAGTACTTC. This gives the protein CASSFLGGTSGNIQYF.

This clone was detected a few times. The chain carries TRBV7-9 and TRBJ1-2; D is possibly TRBD1 (5 bases). V was trimmed by 5 bases and J by 6 bases, leaving 16 bases between them. The CDR3 has 14 residues. Germline lookup yields CDR1 SEHNR and CDR2 FQNEAQ (reference sequence). CDR3 in DNA: TGTGCCAGCAGCCCCACGTCGGGGCGGAATGGCTACACCTTC. Translating gives CASSPTSGRNGYTF.

The chain combines TRBV29-1 with TRBJ1-1, with 10 bases fitting TRBD1. CDR3 length: 13 amino acids. With 6 bases clipped from V and 2 bases from J, the junction kept 3 bases outside the gene matches. The germline V gene encodes CDR1 SQVTM and CDR2 ANQGSEA. This chain's CDR3 is CSVGQGPNTEAFF. The CDR3 bases are TGCAGCGTGGGACAGGGGCCAAACACTGAAGCTTTCTTT.

The chain recombines TRBV29-1 with TRBJ1-2; a weak D match, TRBD1 (6 bases). V dropped 0 bases and J dropped 1 base, with 9 bases sitting between them. The CDR3 length is 14 residues. The V gene's germline CDR1 is SQVTM and CDR2 ANQGSEA. DNA for the CDR3: TGCAGCGTTGAAGAAGCAGGGGTTAACTATGGCTACACCTTC. Translated: CSVEEAGVNYGYTF.

V usage is TRBV12-3 or TRBV12-4 and J usage is TRBJ1-2; D ambiguous. V was clipped by 1 base and J by 8 bases, with 8 bases between them. This CDR3 contains 12 residues. The DNA for the CDR3 is TGTGCCAGCAGTTTAGGTCGTCGGGGCTACACCTTC. It yields the protein CASSLGRRGYTF.

The rearrangement links TRBV5-6 to TRBJ1-2; D unclear. CDR1 and CDR2 (germline): SGHDT, YYEEEE. The CDR3 spans 15 residues. The V gene lost 5 bases and the J gene lost 4 bases, with 18 bases spanning the gap. CDR3: CASRPRVKSPYGYTF. As DNA, the CDR3 is TGTGCCAGCAGACCGCGGGTTAAGAGTCCCTATGGCTACACCTTC. The full variable domain, in which reference TRBV5-6 and TRBJ1-2 provide the parts outside the CDR3, is DAGVTQSPTHLIKTRGQQVTLRCSPKSGHDTVSWYQQALGQGPQFIFQYYEEEERQRGNFPDRFSGHQFPNYSSELNVNALLLGDSALYLCASRPRVKSPYGYTFGSGTRLTVV.

This clone came up a few times. The chain links TRBV27 to TRBJ1-5, with no clear D. The CDR3 contains 13 residues. V was trimmed by 5 bases and J by 6 bases, leaving 11 bases between them. Germline V lookup: CDR1 MNHEY, CDR2 SMNVEV (reference sequence). In DNA, the CDR3 is TGTGCCAGCAGTACACATCGGGGTCAGCCCCAGCATTTT. This gives the protein CASSTHRGQPQHF.

The V and J genes are TRBV30 and TRBJ1-6; 7 positions agree with TRBD1. After removal of 4 bases from V and 8 bases from J, the junction contained 8 bases not matched to a gene. Germline CDR1 and CDR2: GTSNPN and SVGIG (reference sequence). The CDR3 has 14 amino acids. The CDR3 DNA follows: TGTGCCTGGACTGGGGCAGGGGGGGATTCACCCCTCCACTTT. It specifies CAWTGAGGDSPLHF.

The rearrangement links TRBV6-5 to TRBJ1-5; D perhaps matches TRBD1 (5 bases). From germline, CDR1 is MNHEY and CDR2 SVGAGI. The length of the CDR3 is 15 residues. V was clipped by 5 bases and J by 2 bases, with 13 bases between them. The CDR3 region is CASSPQTDRNQPQHF. CDR3 in DNA: TGTGCCAGCAGTCCCCAGACAGACCGCAATCAGCCCCAGCATTTT.

The CDR3 spells CASSPGGVAGGHVQETQYF. CDR3 nucleotide sequence: TGTGCCAGCAGTCCCGGGGGGGTAGCGGGAGGACATGTACAAGAGACCCAGTACTTC. V is TRBV27 and J is TRBJ2-5, with TRBD2 matching over 10 bases. Germline assignment: CDR1 MNHEY and CDR2 SMNVEV (reference sequence). CDR3 length: 19 amino acids. Germline trimming cut 5 bases from V and 2 bases from J; bases unmatched to any gene: 17.

The V gene is TRBV28, the J gene TRBJ1-6; TRBD1 is a possible D gene (6 bases). Per germline, CDR1 MDHEN and CDR2 SYDVKM. CDR3 length: 14 amino acids. V was shortened by 6 bases and J by 7 bases, with 13 bases between the two germline ends. CDR3: CASRHRVQNSPLHF. DNA of the CDR3: TGTGCCAGCAGGCACAGGGTCCAGAATTCACCCCTCCACTTT.

This chain links TRBV5-6 with TRBJ2-4; perhaps TRBD1 as D (6 bases). V dropped 2 bases and J dropped 9 bases, with 15 bases sitting between them. In germline, CDR1 is SGHDT, CDR2 YYEEEE. This CDR3 spans 14 amino acids. CDR3 amino acids: CASSFSNPGAIQYF. CDR3 DNA sequence: TGTGCCAGCAGCTTCTCTAACCCAGGGGCCATTCAGTACTTC.

This chain uses TRBV2 with TRBJ2-2; D is uncertain. CDR3 length: 13 amino acids. Trimming shortened V by 5 bases and J by 2 bases, and 6 bases separated the two germline ends. CDR1 is SNHLY, CDR2 FYNNEI, per germline. The CDR3 protein is CASSPGNTGELFF. The CDR3, as DNA: TGTGCCAGCAGTCCAGGAAACACCGGGGAGCTGTTTTTT.

The chain has TRBV7-8 and TRBJ2-2; maybe TRBD2 (5 bases). The CDR3 covers 15 residues. The V gene lost 1 base and the J gene lost 0 bases, with 6 bases spanning the gap. The germline V gene has CDR1 SGHVS and CDR2 FQNEAQ. CDR3: CASSLVSANTGELFF. The DNA of the CDR3 is TGTGCCAGCAGCTTAGTTAGCGCGAACACCGGGGAGCTGTTTTTT. The variable domain in full, with the rest retrieved from reference TRBV7-8 and TRBJ2-2, is GAGVSQSPRYKVAKRGQDVALRCDPISGHVSLFWYQQALGQGPEFLTYFQNEAQLDKSGLPSDRFFAERPEGSVSTLKIQRTQQEDSAVYLCASSLVSANTGELFFGEGSRLTVL.

Note on this clone: This same CDR3 is encoded by further DNA sequences in the sample. The V call is TRBV7-2, the J call TRBJ2-1, with a weak D call TRBD2 (6 bases). The CDR3 spans 15 residues. V was shortened by 1 base and J by 2 bases, with 9 bases between the two germline ends. Germline CDR1 SGHTA, CDR2 FQGNSA. The chain's CDR3 is CASSLGRGAYNEQFF. Written as DNA, the CDR3 is TGTGCCAGCAGCTTAGGGCGGGGAGCCTACAATGAGCAGTTCTTC.

The V gene is TRBV5-4, the J gene TRBJ1-2, with D possibly being TRBD1 (5 bases). The CDR3 contains 17 residues. Trimming removed 0 bases at V and 4 bases at J, with 19 bases between. The germline gives CDR1 SGHNT, CDR2 YYREEE (reference sequence). The CDR3 DNA follows: TGTGCCAGCAGCTTGGGTTGGGGCAACCCTCGGGGCTATGGCTACACCTTC. Translating gives CASSLGWGNPRGYGYTF.

This clone was counted a few times. V gene TRBV10-1 combines with J gene TRBJ1-1, with 11 bases identical to TRBD1. The trim removed 0 bases at V and 1 base at J, leaving 4 bases unmatched. The CDR3 sequence is 17 residues long. Per germline, CDR1 WNHNN and CDR2 SYGVQD (reference sequence). The CDR3 region has the DNA TGCGCCAGCAGTGAGTCGGACAGGGGGCTCTGGAACACTGAAGCTTTCTTT. Translating gives CASSESDRGLWNTEAFF.

The chain is built from TRBV11-2 and TRBJ2-3; a weak D match, TRBD1 (6 bases). V lost 9 bases and J lost 0, with 16 bases in between. Looked up from germline, CDR1 is SGHAT and CDR2 is FQNNGV. There are 15 residues in the CDR3. This CDR3 is CASRQDSSSTDTQYF. DNA of the CDR3: TGTGCCAGTAGACAGGATTCGTCTAGCACAGATACGCAGTATTTT. The full variable domain, completed using reference TRBV11-2 and TRBJ2-3, is EAGVAQSPRYKIIEKRQSVAFWCNPISGHATLYWYQQILGQGPKLLIQFQNNGVVDDSQLPKDRFSAERLKGVDSTLKIQPAKLEDSAVYLCASRQDSSSTDTQYFGPGTRLTVL.

The chain is built from TRBV2 and TRBJ2-7; D is ambiguous. The germline CDR1 and CDR2 sequences are SNHLY and FYNNEI. V was pared by 4 bases and J by 5 bases, with 15 bases between. This CDR3 region has 14 residues. CDR3 bases: TGTGCCAGCAGTGCGTGGGCTTACGGCGACGAGCAGTACTTC. Translation: CASSAWAYGDEQYF.

This clone appeared once. The J gene is TRBJ1-1, the V gene TRBV7-9; 7 nucleotides line up with TRBD1. V shed 5 bases and J 2 bases; nucleotides not matched to a gene: 14. This CDR3 is 17 amino acids long. The germline V gene encodes CDR1 SEHNR and CDR2 FQNEAQ (reference sequence). CDR3 sequence reads: CASSLRQGEATNTEAFF. As DNA, the CDR3 is TGTGCCAGCAGCCTCCGACAGGGAGAGGCTACTAACACTGAAGCTTTCTTT.